This T cell receptor beta chain was documented in a study of T cells after yellow fever vaccination. Findings and caveats of the study: Overlap between CD4 and CD8 compartments was detected for a small share of clonotypes. On re-exposure, the response was weaker but peaked faster, at day 5 versus 15.

The CDR3 consists of 13 residues. V was cut by 3 bases and J by 5 bases, with 10 bases left in between. About this clonotype itself: What it recognizes is unknown.

TCRdb reanalysed the 5' RACE reads using MiXCR and keeps one entry per CDR3 protein. Of 280,000 or so distinct CDR3 sequences in the sample, approximately 8% were seen once. The receptor comes from a man between 18 and 35 years old who received the YFV17D yellow fever vaccine. This material consisted of CD4+ T cells sorted from PBMCs, taken 5 days after the yellow fever booster vaccination. V is TRBV12-3 or TRBV12-4 and J is TRBJ2-5; tentatively, D is TRBD1 (5 bases). Here the CDR3 DNA reads TGTGCCAGCAGTTTTTCAGGGAAGGAGACCCAGTACTTC. This translates into CASSFSGKETQYF.